These T cell receptor beta chains were read from a single sample in a study of cytomegalovirus exposure and HLA in healthy donors. Profiled with immunoSEQ multiplex PCR; TCRdb holds only in-frame clones, not every one. The sample has around 140,000 clones, roughly 80% seen once. The sequencing sample was made of PBMCs. Every receptor here comes from a man aged 35-49 years in good health and CMV-seropositive. Both conserved end residues are part of each CDR3. The D gene is left open where the match is weak. Not every row has a clone size; where given, it reads once, few, many or a size class.

j_gene,v_gene,d_gene,abundance,CDR3nt,CDR3aa
TRBJ2-5,TRBV5-1,.,few,TGCGCCAGACGGGTCCTAAACCTCTGTGAGACCCAGTACTTC,CARRVLNLCETQYF
TRBJ1-6,TRBV21-1,.,once,TGTGCCAGCAGCAAACCCGGGAGGACTGTTTCCTCCTATAATTCACCCCTCCACTTT,CASSKPGRTVSSYNSPLHF
TRBJ2-4,TRBV6-6,.,.,TGTGCCAGCAGACGGGAGACCAAAAACATTCAGTACTTC,CASRRETKNIQYF
TRBJ1-1,TRBV7-9,.,.,TGTTCCAGCAGCCGAACAGGGTCTGAAGCTTTCTTT,CSSSRTGSEAFF
TRBJ2-2,TRBV7-9,.,.,TGTGCCAGCAGCTTAGGACAGTTCACCGGGGAGCTGTTTTTT,CASSLGQFTGELFF
TRBJ2-7,TRBV19,TRBD2,.,TGTGCCAGTAGTGCCACTAGCGGGCCTCCCTACGAGCAGTACTTC,CASSATSGPPYEQYF
TRBJ2-7,TRBV7-9,.,.,TGTGCCAGCAGCTCGACAGCCCCTGGCTCCTACGAGCAGTACTTC,CASSSTAPGSYEQYF
TRBJ1-1,TRBV6-1,.,.,TGTGCCAGCACTCTAACAGGGCGGTCTGAAGCTTTCTTT,CASTLTGRSEAFF
TRBJ1-1,TRBV4-1,.,.,TGCGCCAGCAGCCAGTCTTTTGCGTTAACAGCACGAACTGAAGCTTTCTTT,CASSQSFALTARTEAFF
TRBJ1-2,TRBV19,TRBD1,.,TGTGCCAGTAGCCAGACAGGGGGAAGCTACACCTTC,CASSQTGGSYTF
TRBJ2-7,TRBV19,TRBD2,.,TGTGCCAGTAGTATTTCCCGGACTAGCACCGCCTACGAGCAGTGCTTC,CASSISRTSTAYEQCF
TRBJ2-1,TRBV19,TRBD1,.,TGTGCCAGTAGTTTGGACAGGGTGTCCTACAATGAGCAGTTCTTC,CASSLDRVSYNEQFF
TRBJ1-4,TRBV4-3,TRBD1,.,TGCGCCAGCAGCGAGACAGGGGGTGATGAAAAACTGTTTTTT,CASSETGGDEKLFF
TRBJ2-2,TRBV6-6,TRBD2,.,TGTGCCAGCAGTTACTCCCTAGCGGGATACACCGGGGAGCTGTTTTTT,CASSYSLAGYTGELFF
TRBJ1-1,TRBV27,.,.,TGTGCCAGCAGTTTCCGGGGAGCAAGCGAAGCTTTCTTT,CASSFRGASEAFF
TRBJ1-3,TRBV12-5,TRBD1,.,TGTGCTAGTGGTCCAGGACAGGCTCTAACCGGAAACACCATATATTTT,CASGPGQALTGNTIYF
TRBJ2-3,TRBV6-1,.,.,TGTGCCAGCAGTGATGTGGTAGGCGGTTACACAGATACGCAGTATTTT,CASSDVVGGYTDTQYF
TRBJ2-2,TRBV4-1,.,.,TGCGCCAGCAGCCAAACAGGGCCCTACACCGGGGAGCTGTTTTTT,CASSQTGPYTGELFF
TRBJ1-3,TRBV7-2,.,.,TGTGCCAGCAGCTTAGGGCACCGAAACACCATATATTTT,CASSLGHRNTIYF
TRBJ1-5,TRBV4-1,.,.,TGCGCCAGCAGCCAAGAGGCGGATCAGCCCCAGCATTTT,CASSQEADQPQHF
TRBJ2-1,TRBV9,.,.,TGTGCCAGCAGCAGACTGTCGGGATCCCGGGAGCAGTTCTTC,CASSRLSGSREQFF
TRBJ2-3,TRBV7-2,TRBD2,.,TGTGCCAGCAGCCCCGGGATAGCGGGAGGGGCGCAGTATTTT,CASSPGIAGGAQYF
TRBJ2-1,TRBV5-4,TRBD2,.,TGTGCCAGCAGCTTGACTAGCGGGGTATACAATGAGCAGTTCTTC,CASSLTSGVYNEQFF
TRBJ2-2,TRBV2,TRBD1,.,TGTGCCAGCCGTGAACGTGGGACAGGGCACACCGGGGAGCTGTTTTTT,CASRERGTGHTGELFF
TRBJ2-4,TRBV7-6,.,.,TGTGCCAGCAGCTTAGCTGGTTCCCGCAGTAACATTCAGTACTTC,CASSLAGSRSNIQYF
TRBJ1-5,TRBV19,.,.,TGTGCCAGTAGCTCGGGGGTTGGGCAGGGTCAGCCCCAGCATTTT,CASSSGVGQGQPQHF
TRBJ2-4,TRBV7-9,TRBD2,.,TGTGCCAGCAGCTTAGGCCCGACTAGCCCAAAAAACAGTCAGTACTTC,CASSLGPTSPKNSQYF
TRBJ2-1,TRBV5-1,.,few,TGCGCCAGCAGCCCCTGGGACACCGCCAATGAGCAGTTCTTC,CASSPWDTANEQFF
TRBJ2-7,TRBV27,.,.,TGTGCCAGCAGTTTATCTCGCCAAGGGGGTAGTTACGAGCAGTACTTC,CASSLSRQGGSYEQYF
TRBJ2-7,TRBV5-1,TRBD1,.,TGCGCCAGCAGCTTTTCCGGACAGGGCCCCGAGCAGTACTTC,CASSFSGQGPEQYF
TRBJ1-1,TRBV15,.,.,TGTGCCACCAGCAGAGATCGAGGCACTGAAGCTTTCTTT,CATSRDRGTEAFF
TRBJ2-7,TRBV14,.,.,TGTGCCAGCAGTAGGAGGCACTACGAGCAGTACTTC,CASSRRHYEQYF
TRBJ2-2,TRBV28,.,.,TGTGCCAGCAGACCCGGCGGCGGGGAGCTGTTTTTT,CASRPGGGELFF
TRBJ2-7,TRBV29-1,TRBD2,once,TGCAGCGTTGAGGGACTGCGGGGGGACGAGCAGTACTTC,CSVEGLRGDEQYF
TRBJ1-1,TRBV4-1,.,.,TGCGCCAGCAGCCAAGATAGGTCTGGGCGACAGACAGCTTTCTTT,CASSQDRSGRQTAFF
TRBJ2-1,TRBV18,.,.,TGTGCCAGCTCACCCCCCCGGGTCCTCTACAATGAGCAGTTCTTC,CASSPPRVLYNEQFF
TRBJ2-1,TRBV19,.,.,TGTGCCAGTAGTATAGAGGGGGCCGCCTACAATGAGCAGTTCTTC,CASSIEGAAYNEQFF
TRBJ2-2,TRBV11-2,.,.,TGTGCCAGCAGCTTAGGCCGAGGGCTTGGGGAGCTGTTTTTT,CASSLGRGLGELFF
TRBJ2-7,TRBV7-6,.,.,TGTGCCAGCAGCCGGGGGACCGGATTTTCCTACGAGCAGTACTTC,CASSRGTGFSYEQYF
TRBJ2-1,TRBV7-8,TRBD2,.,TGTGCCAGCAGCTTAATGCGGACTAGCGGGCCCTACAATGAGCAGTTCTTC,CASSLMRTSGPYNEQFF
TRBJ2-2,TRBV19,.,.,TGTGCCAGTAGTATGGGGGGGGCAGGGCACACCGGGGAGCTGTTTTTT,CASSMGGAGHTGELFF
TRBJ2-1,TRBV4-1,.,.,TGCGCCAGCAGCCAATCGCAGTCAGTCGCGGAGAATGAGCAGTTCTTC,CASSQSQSVAENEQFF
TRBJ2-7,TRBV2,TRBD2,.,TGTGCCAGCAGTGAATTGGGGACTACCTACGCCGAGCAGTACTTC,CASSELGTTYAEQYF
TRBJ1-1,TRBV7-8,TRBD1,.,TGTGCCAGCAGCAGACTTGGCCGGGACAGGGCAATGAACACTGAAGCTTTCTTT,CASSRLGRDRAMNTEAFF
TRBJ1-4,TRBV15,TRBD1,.,TGTGCCACCAGCAGCTGGGATCAGGGGGCGGGGGATGAAAAACTGTTTTTT,CATSSWDQGAGDEKLFF
TRBJ1-1,TRBV28,.,once,TGTGCCAGCAGTTCCCCGGGGGAGAACACTGAAGCTTTCTTT,CASSSPGENTEAFF
TRBJ2-1,TRBV28,TRBD2,.,TGTGCCAGCAGTGGTCTAGCGGGAGGTCGGTTCTTC,CASSGLAGGRFF
TRBJ1-2,TRBV25-1,.,.,TGTGCCAGCAGTGCCAGTGCAGGGTCAAAGACGGGCTACACCTTC,CASSASAGSKTGYTF
TRBJ2-1,TRBV30,TRBD2,.,TGTGCCTGGGGTCCTCAAAGGACTAGCGGGAGGACGTTCGATGAGCAGTTCTTC,CAWGPQRTSGRTFDEQFF
TRBJ2-3,TRBV28,.,once,TGTGCCAGCTCCCCGTTAGGGGCAGATACGCAGTATTTT,CASSPLGADTQYF
TRBJ2-1,TRBV7-6,.,.,TGTGCCAGCAGCTTAGTCGGCGGGGATAGCTATGAGCAGTTCTTC,CASSLVGGDSYEQFF
TRBJ2-3,TRBV7-9,TRBD2,once,TGTGCCAGCAGCGGGCTAGCGGGATCCCTCACAGATACGCAGTATTTT,CASSGLAGSLTDTQYF
TRBJ2-1,TRBV7-2,.,.,TGTGCCAGCAGCTCAGCGAGCTTAGCGTTTAGCTCCTACAATGAGCAGTTCTTC,CASSSASLAFSSYNEQFF
TRBJ2-1,TRBV4-1,TRBD1,.,TGCGCCAGCAGCCAAGGCAGGGGGCGCGTGAATGAGCAGTTCTTC,CASSQGRGRVNEQFF
TRBJ2-3,TRBV9,TRBD2,.,TGTGCCAGCAGCGTATCCCCGACTAGCGGGGCAGATACGCAGTATTTT,CASSVSPTSGADTQYF
TRBJ2-7,TRBV28,.,.,TGTGCCGCCCTTAGGGGGGGCGGGGAGCAGTACTTC,CAALRGGGEQYF
TRBJ1-2,TRBV2,.,.,TGTGCCAGCAGTGAAGGGGTGATACGGACAGCGGGAGGCTACACCTTC,CASSEGVIRTAGGYTF
TRBJ1-4,TRBV12-5,TRBD1,.,TGTGCTAGTGCCCTCGGACAGGGGCCTAATGAAAAACTGTTTTTT,CASALGQGPNEKLFF
TRBJ2-7,TRBV7-9,TRBD2,.,TGTTCCAGCAGCGGGGCGCTGGAGCAGTACTTC,CSSSGALEQYF